One sample yielded the 14 T cell receptor beta chains listed below, sequenced in a study of early T cells in non-severe SARS-CoV-2 infection (dated by TCRdb to the early 2020s). The receptor library was made with 5' RACE. The instrument was a NextSeq 500. TCRdb reran the public reads through fastp at Q25 and MiXCR, keeping productive beta chains. Every entry covers one CDR3 protein and lists the most common genes and DNA from its rows. The sample table contains 85,000 to 100,000 distinct CDR3 sequences; only one count was recorded for 9.5% to 11% of them. The top ten clonotypes cover around 5% of the sample. Input material: whole blood. These receptors all come from an adult who was a healthcare worker with PCR-confirmed SARS-CoV-2 infection or an uninfected control (not recorded which).

This clonotype showed up many times. This chain connects TRBV3-1 to TRBJ2-1; possible D gene TRBD2, 6 bases. Germline V gene sequence: CDR1 LGHDT, CDR2 YNNKEL (reference sequence). The CDR3 is 14 residues long. Trimming pared 3 bases from V and 0 bases from J, leaving 6 bases between. In nucleotides, the CDR3 is TGTGCCAGCAGCCAGGGACTCTCCTACAATGAGCAGTTCTTC. Protein: CASSQGLSYNEQFF.

This clonotype has at least ten counts. The genes are TRBV7-3 and TRBJ2-3; weak D call: TRBD2 (6 bases). This CDR3 has 14 residues. The germline CDR1 and CDR2 sequences are SGHTA and FQGTGA. Trimming left V 0 bases short and J 6 bases short, with 10 bases between. DNA for the CDR3: TGTGCCAGCAGCTTAACGGGAGGACGGGATACGCAGTATTTT. The encoded protein is CASSLTGGRDTQYF.

The CDR3 sequence: CASSPETDTQYF. The CDR3 DNA is TGTGCCAGCTCACCAGAAACGGATACGCAGTATTTT. This chain connects TRBV18 to TRBJ2-3; D gene unclear. V was clipped by 2 bases and J by 6 bases, with 6 bases between them. CDR1 and CDR2 from the germline V gene are KGHSH and LQKENI. This CDR3 contains 12 residues.

In the case of this clonotype: This could be a read error, since a much larger clone is one nucleotide away. It is likely a read error, because the conserved phenylalanine at the end of the CDR3 is missing. V gene TRBV30 combines with J gene TRBJ2-1, with TRBD2 as a possible D gene (6 bases). Germline CDR1 is GTSNPN and CDR2 is SVGIG (reference sequence). Trimming removed 0 bases from V and 6 bases from J, with 9 bases in between. The CDR3 covers 13 residues. The CDR3 DNA sequence: TGTGCCTGGAGTGTAGTGGGACTCAATGAGCAGTTCCTC. This translates into CAWSVVGLNEQFL.

V gene TRBV7-2 combines with J gene TRBJ1-2; D remains ambiguous. CDR3 length: 15 amino acids. Germline loops: CDR1 SGHTA, CDR2 FQGNSA. Trimming cost V 2 bases and J 2 bases, with 12 bases left between them. The CDR3 loop reads CASSLRRARNYGYTF. CDR3 nucleotide sequence: TGTGCCAGCAGCTTACGGAGGGCGCGGAACTATGGCTACACCTTC. The full variable domain, rest sourced from reference TRBV7-2 and TRBJ1-2, is GAGVSQSPSNKVTEKGKDVELRCDPISGHTALYWYRQSLGQGLEFLIYFQGNSAPDKSGLPSDRFSAERTGGSVSTLTIQRTQQEDSAVYLCASSLRRARNYGYTFGSGTRLTVV.

This rearrangement joins TRBV7-8 to TRBJ2-7; a possible D gene is TRBD2 (5 bases). Germline V gene sequence: CDR1 SGHVS, CDR2 FQNEAQ. Trimming cost V 8 bases and J 6 bases, with 20 bases left between them. The CDR3 has 14 amino acids. As DNA, the CDR3 is TGTGCCAGCTCCCAAAGACCAACGGGGTCCGAGCAGTACTTC. Protein sequence: CASSQRPTGSEQYF. The whole variable domain, remainder taken from reference TRBV7-8 and TRBJ2-7, is GAGVSQSPRYKVAKRGQDVALRCDPISGHVSLFWYQQALGQGPEFLTYFQNEAQLDKSGLPSDRFFAERPEGSVSTLKIQRTQQEDSAVYLCASSQRPTGSEQYFGPGTRLTVT.

This clonotype was counted many times. V and J are TRBV6-1 and TRBJ1-5; D not resolved. CDR3 size: 13 residues. V lost 2 bases to trimming and J lost 5 bases, with 7 bases between them. The germline V gene encodes CDR1 MNHNS and CDR2 SASEGT. CDR3 loop: CASSENEDQPQHF. DNA of the CDR3: TGTGCCAGCAGTGAAAACGAGGATCAGCCCCAGCATTTT.

The chain recombines TRBV7-8 with TRBJ1-1; 7 nucleotides line up with TRBD1. Germline CDR1 reads SGHVS; CDR2 reads FQNEAQ. CDR3 length: 13 amino acids. V dropped 3 bases and J dropped 10; count of bases not matched to a gene: 8. The CDR3 bases are TGTGCCAGCAGCTTTTCGACAGGGAATGGAGCTTTCTTT. As protein: CASSFSTGNGAFF.

There are a few counts of this clonotype. The chain uses TRBV20-1 and TRBJ1-6, with 7 bases matching TRBD1. CDR3 length: 14 amino acids. Germline CDR1 and CDR2: DFQATT and SNEGSKA (reference sequence). With 6 bases clipped from V and 4 bases from J, the junction kept 6 bases outside the gene matches. The CDR3 DNA follows: TGCAGTGCCGGGACAGTACCTTATAATTCACCCCTCCACTTT. Its translation is CSAGTVPYNSPLHF.

This clonotype has just a few counts. This chain links TRBV6-5 with TRBJ1-2, with a tentative D call TRBD1 (5 bases). This CDR3 is 11 amino acids long. V was clipped by 8 bases and J by 4 bases, with 8 bases between them. CDR1 and CDR2 from the germline V gene are MNHEY and SVGAGI. CDR3: CASSQGYGYTF. In DNA, the CDR3 is TGTGCCAGCTCGCAGGGCTATGGCTACACCTTC.

This clonotype was observed a few times. The chain carries TRBV28 and TRBJ2-1, with D maybe TRBD2 (5 bases). This CDR3 comprises 11 residues. V dropped 10 bases and J dropped 9 bases, with 13 bases sitting between them. Germline CDR1 reads MDHEN; CDR2 reads SYDVKM. CDR3 amino acids: CATRVWVEQFF. The CDR3 nucleotides read TGTGCCACGCGGGTTTGGGTTGAGCAGTTCTTC.

This clonotype was picked up a small number of times. The V call is TRBV3-1, the J call TRBJ2-5; D unresolved. Germline CDR1 and CDR2: LGHDT and YNNKEL (reference sequence). Deletions cut 5 bases from V and 5 bases from J, with 15 bases between. The CDR3 has 14 residues. CDR3 protein: CASSGRANGETQYF. Here the CDR3 DNA reads TGTGCCAGCAGCGGACGGGCCAACGGCGAGACCCAGTACTTC.

The rearrangement links TRBV9 to TRBJ1-1; D gene unclear. The CDR3 covers 15 residues. Germline V gives CDR1 SGDLS, CDR2 YYNGEE. Trimming pared 0 bases from V and 5 bases from J, leaving 14 bases between. The CDR3 reads CASSVDGRAGTEAFF. The CDR3 DNA follows: TGTGCCAGCAGCGTAGACGGAAGGGCAGGAACTGAAGCTTTCTTT.

The chain recombines TRBV4-1 with TRBJ2-1; 10 nucleotides align to TRBD2. The length of the CDR3 is 15 residues. The V segment lost 1 base and the J segment 10 bases; nucleotides outside the gene matches: 7. From germline, CDR1 is MGHRA and CDR2 YSYEKL. CDR3 sequence: CASSQASGGAGEQFF. The CDR3 bases are TGCGCCAGCAGCCAAGCGAGCGGGGGGGCGGGCGAGCAGTTCTTC.